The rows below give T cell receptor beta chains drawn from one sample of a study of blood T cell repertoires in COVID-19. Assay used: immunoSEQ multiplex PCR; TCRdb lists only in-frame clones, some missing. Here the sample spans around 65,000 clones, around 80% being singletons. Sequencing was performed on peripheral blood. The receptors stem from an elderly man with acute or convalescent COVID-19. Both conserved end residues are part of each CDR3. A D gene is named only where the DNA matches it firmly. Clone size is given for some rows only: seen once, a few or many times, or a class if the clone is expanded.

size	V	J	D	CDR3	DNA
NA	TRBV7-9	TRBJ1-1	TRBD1	CASSLEGAGAEAFF	TGTGCCAGCAGCTTAGAGGGGGCAGGAGCTGAAGCTTTCTTT
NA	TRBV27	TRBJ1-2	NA	CASGWQGKHGYTF	TGTGCCAGCGGATGGCAGGGGAAGCATGGCTACACCTTC
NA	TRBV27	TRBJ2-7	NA	CAVPFPGGGDPLSYEQYF	TGTGCCGTCCCATTCCCCGGGGGAGGCGATCCCCTCTCCTACGAGCAGTACTTC
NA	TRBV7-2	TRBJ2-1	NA	CASSLSGQPYNEQFF	TGTGCCAGCAGCTTGTCAGGACAGCCCTACAATGAGCAGTTCTTC
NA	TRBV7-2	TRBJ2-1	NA	CASSPPDLSRNEQFF	TGTGCCAGCTCCCCCCCTGACCTCTCGCGGAATGAGCAGTTCTTC
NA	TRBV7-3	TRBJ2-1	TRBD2	CASSSGTSNEQFF	TGTGCCAGCAGCTCCGGGACTAGCAATGAGCAGTTCTTC
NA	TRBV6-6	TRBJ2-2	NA	CASSSSRENTGELFF	TGTGCCAGCAGTTCCTCCAGGGAGAACACCGGGGAGCTGTTTTTT
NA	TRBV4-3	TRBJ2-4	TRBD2	CASSQGEGFGNIQYF	TGCGCCAGCAGCCAGGGGGAGGGTTTTGGAAACATTCAGTACTTC
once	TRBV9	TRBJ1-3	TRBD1	CASSMLQGLGNTIYF	TGTGCCAGCAGCATGCTACAGGGGCTGGGAAACACCATATATTTT
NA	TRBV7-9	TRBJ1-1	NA	CASSSRQANTEAFF	TGTGCCAGCAGCTCGAGACAGGCGAACACTGAAGCTTTCTTT
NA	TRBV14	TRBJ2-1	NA	CASSQNRRDEQFF	TGTGCCAGCAGCCAAAACCGGAGGGATGAGCAGTTCTTC
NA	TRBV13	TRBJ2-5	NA	CASSFSSGGGTQYF	TGTGCCAGCAGCTTTTCTAGCGGAGGGGGGACCCAGTACTTC
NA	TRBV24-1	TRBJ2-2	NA	CATSGNGELFF	TGTGCCACCAGTGGTAACGGGGAGCTGTTTTTT
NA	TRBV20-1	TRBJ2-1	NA	CSARRGLEQFF	TGCAGTGCTAGAAGAGGATTGGAGCAGTTCTTC
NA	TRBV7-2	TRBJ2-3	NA	CASSFTSGESDTQYF	TGTGCCAGCAGCTTTACCTCCGGAGAGTCGGATACGCAGTATTTT
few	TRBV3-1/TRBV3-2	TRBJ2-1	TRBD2	CASSQDLAGVNEQFF	TGTGCCAGCAGCCAAGACCTGGCGGGAGTTAATGAGCAGTTCTTC
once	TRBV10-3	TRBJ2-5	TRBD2	CAISSGLAGGSETQYF	TGTGCCATCAGTTCGGGCCTGGCGGGAGGATCTGAGACCCAGTACTTC
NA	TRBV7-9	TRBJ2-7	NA	CASSPGQGQYF	TGTGCCAGCAGCCCAGGGCAGGGGCAGTACTTC
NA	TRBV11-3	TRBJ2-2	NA	CASSFSGQTGELFF	TGTGCCAGCAGTTTTTCTGGACAGACCGGGGAGCTGTTTTTT
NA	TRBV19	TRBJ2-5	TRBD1	CASRRTGVGETQYF	TGTGCCAGTAGGAGAACAGGGGTAGGAGAGACCCAGTACTTC
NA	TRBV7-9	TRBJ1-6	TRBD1	CASSLGDRTNSPLHF	TGTGCCAGCAGCTTGGGGGACAGGACCAATTCACCCCTCCACTTT
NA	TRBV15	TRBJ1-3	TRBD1	CATSRDSGGSGNTIYF	TGTGCCACCAGCAGAGATTCAGGGGGCAGTGGAAACACCATATATTTT
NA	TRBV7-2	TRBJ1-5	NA	CASSSRTSQPQHF	TGTGCCAGCAGCTCGCGGACATCTCAGCCCCAGCATTTT
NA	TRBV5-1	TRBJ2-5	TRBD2	CASSLGLAGYQETQYF	TGCGCCAGCAGCCTTGGACTAGCGGGTTACCAAGAGACCCAGTACTTC
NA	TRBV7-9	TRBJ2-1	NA	CASSLNYLDEQFF	TGTGCCAGCAGCTTAAACTACCTCGATGAGCAGTTCTTC